The next 4 T cell receptor beta chains were all read from a single sample in a study of OX40 agonist ivuxolimab in advanced cancers. The assay was immunoSEQ multiplex PCR, and TCRdb's table has in-frame clones only and misses some. The data hold roughly 80,000 clones, with 90% to 95% observed a single time. Specimen: CD4+ or CD8+ T cells sorted from blood, collected in a trial of the OX40 agonist ivuxolimab. These receptors originate from an adult with an advanced solid tumor such as melanoma, head and neck, liver or kidney cancer.

The V call is TRBV7-2, the J call TRBJ2-7; D gene unclear. Per germline, CDR1 SGHTA and CDR2 FQGNSA. The CDR3 runs to 13 residues. Trimming shortened V by 5 bases and J by 5 bases, and 13 bases separated the two germline ends. The CDR3 DNA reads as TGTGCCAGCAGCGCTAGGGCCGGGCACGAGCAGTACTTC. Its translation: CASSARAGHEQYF.

A word on this clone: The junction differs from germline at one of its ends, possibly a read error. The chain is built from TRBV7-2 and TRBJ1-5, with D maybe TRBD1 (5 bases). This CDR3 has 13 amino acids. CDR1 SGHTA and CDR2 FQGNSA come from the germline V gene. The CDR3 nucleotides are TGTGCCAGCAGTTTAGCAGGGTACCAGCCCCAGCATTTT. Amino acid sequence: CASSLAGYQPQHF.

The chain recombines TRBV7-2 with TRBJ1-2, with D perhaps matching TRBD1 (5 bases). The CDR3 sequence is 15 residues long. Germline V gene lookup returns CDR1 SGHTA and CDR2 FQGNSA. Trimming shortened V by 5 bases and J by 5 bases, and 18 bases separated the two germline ends. The CDR3 DNA follows: TGTGCCAGCAGCGGAAGGGACCGAGGAGATTATGGCTACACCTTC. Translated, it gives CASSGRDRGDYGYTF.

The rearrangement uses TRBV5-4 and TRBJ1-1; D uncertain. The CDR3 spans 13 residues. V lost 1 base to trimming and J lost 9 bases, with 13 bases between them. CDR1 SGHNT and CDR2 YYREEE come from the germline V gene (reference sequence). The CDR3 nucleotides read TGTGCCAGCAGCTTGCCCTCCGGGCATCAAGCTTTCTTT. Translating gives CASSLPSGHQAFF.